The 20 T cell receptor beta chains presented below share a single source sample, sequenced in a study of cytomegalovirus exposure and HLA in healthy donors. The PCR contained 60 Vbeta and 13 Jbeta primers. The table came from immunoSEQ multiplex PCR; TCRdb's copy has only in-frame clones and leaves some out. This table has some 150,000 clones, around 77% appearing once. Sequencing input: PBMCs. The receptors come from a woman in her thirties in good health and CMV-seronegative.

The chain joins TRBV4-1 to TRBJ2-2, with D tentatively TRBD2 (7 bases). Trimming took 1 base from V and 4 from J, leaving 19 bases between them. CDR3 length: 18 residues. CDR1 MGHRA and CDR2 YSYEKL come from the germline V gene. The CDR3 region is CASSQGGHGGAATGELFF. DNA of the CDR3: TGCGCCAGCAGCCAAGGGGGGCATGGGGGGGCAGCCACCGGGGAGCTGTTTTTT.

This clone was observed a handful of times. The chain employs TRBV4-1 and TRBJ2-5, with D maybe TRBD1 (5 bases). V lost 0 bases and J 6 bases, leaving 8 bases between the germline ends. The CDR3 is made up of 13 amino acids. Germline CDR1 is MGHRA and CDR2 is YSYEKL. The CDR3 bases are TGCGCCAGCAGCCAAGAAAAGGGGAAGACCCAGTACTTC. It specifies CASSQEKGKTQYF.

This chain joins TRBV29-1 and TRBJ2-2; a weak D match, TRBD1 (5 bases). With 3 bases removed from V and 1 base from J, the gap between germline ends came to 9 bases. Germline V gene sequence: CDR1 SQVTM, CDR2 ANQGSEA. This CDR3 comprises 14 residues. CDR3 loop: CSVDRQGNTGELFF. In nucleotides, the CDR3 is TGCAGCGTTGACAGGCAGGGGAACACCGGGGAGCTGTTTTTT.

The chain combines TRBV6-6 with TRBJ1-2; 8 bases line up with TRBD1. This CDR3 is 13 amino acids long. Germline V CDR1 and CDR2: MNHNY, SVGAGI (reference sequence). Trimming at V came to 0 bases and at J to 13 bases, leaving 7 bases not matched to a gene. The DNA for the CDR3 is TGTGCCAGCAGTTACTCTCGGACAGGGAAGGGCACCTTC. Translated, it gives CASSYSRTGKGTF.

This rearrangement joins TRBV5-6 to TRBJ2-5, with D unclear. The J call is in doubt because the DNA end fits TRBJ2-7 better. The CDR3 is made up of 12 amino acids. CDR1 and CDR2 from the germline V gene are SGHDT and YYEEEE. The CDR3 DNA follows: TGTGCCAGCAGCTTGGGAGTGTACGAGCAGTACTTC. Its protein product is CASSLGVYEQYF.

The rearrangement links TRBV5-4 to TRBJ1-6, with a possible D match to TRBD1 (6 bases). The V and J ends lost 4 bases and 7 bases respectively, with 15 bases between them. The CDR3 has 15 amino acids. Germline V CDR1 and CDR2: SGHNT, YYREEE (reference sequence). CDR3 amino acids: CASSLQRQANSPLHF. The CDR3, as DNA: TGTGCCAGCAGCCTCCAGAGACAGGCCAATTCACCCCTCCACTTT.

The chain has TRBV29-1 and TRBJ2-3, with D perhaps TRBD1 (8 bases). CDR1 is SQVTM, CDR2 ANQGSEA, per germline. The CDR3 length is 13 residues. The V gene lost 5 bases and the J gene lost 3 bases, with 12 bases spanning the gap. Here the CDR3 DNA reads TGCAGCGTTTACAGGGGGGGGACAGATACGCAGTATTTT. Protein product: CSVYRGGTDTQYF.

This clone has more than one count but fewer than ten. The chain uses TRBV5-6 and TRBJ2-7; D uncertain. Trimming removed 1 base at V and 3 bases at J, with 14 bases between. The CDR3 extends over 15 amino acids. In germline, CDR1 is SGHDT, CDR2 YYEEEE. DNA for the CDR3: TGTGCCAGCAGCTTGCCCGCCCGAGCCCGCTACGAGCAGTACTTC. It specifies CASSLPARARYEQYF.

This clone showed up just a few times. CDR3 protein: CSVAVVSGSTDTQYF. CDR3 in DNA: TGCAGCGTTGCCGTCGTGAGCGGCAGCACAGATACGCAGTATTTT. The chain employs TRBV29-1 and TRBJ2-3, with D possibly TRBD2 on 5 matching bases. Trimming left V 4 bases short and J 0 bases short, with 14 bases between. The CDR3 contains 15 residues. CDR1 and CDR2 (germline): SQVTM, ANQGSEA.

The chain employs TRBV29-1 and TRBJ2-1; TRBD2 might be the D (6 bases). The germline gives CDR1 SQVTM, CDR2 ANQGSEA. The CDR3 extends over 16 amino acids. V lost 6 bases to trimming and J lost 0 bases, with 18 bases between them. DNA for the CDR3: TGCAGCGTCATAGTATCCGGGGGACCCTCCTACAATGAGCAGTTCTTC. This encodes CSVIVSGGPSYNEQFF.

Of note for this clone: A read error may produce the germline difference seen at one junction end. The chain couples TRBV4-1 to TRBJ2-7; TRBD1 matches at 7 bases. Germline lookup yields CDR1 MGHRA and CDR2 YSYEKL. The CDR3 is 18 amino acids. As DNA, the CDR3 is TGCGCCAGCAGCCGCGAAGAGACAGGGCCAAATTCCTCCTACGGGCAGTACTTC. This gives the protein CASSREETGPNSSYGQYF.

The genes are TRBV29-1 and TRBJ2-6; 9 positions match TRBD1. The trim removed 5 bases at V and 5 bases at J, leaving 4 bases unmatched. Germline V gives CDR1 SQVTM, CDR2 ANQGSEA. The CDR3 has 14 residues. The CDR3 DNA is TGCAGCGTTACAGGGGGCGCCTGGGCCAACGTCCTGACTTTC. Translating gives CSVTGGAWANVLTF.

This clone is a singleton in its sample. The genes are TRBV29-1 and TRBJ2-1, with D perhaps TRBD1 (6 bases). Trimming shortened V by 2 bases and J by 8 bases, and 13 bases separated the two germline ends. There are 13 residues in the CDR3. Germline V gives CDR1 SQVTM, CDR2 ANQGSEA. The CDR3 protein is CSVESGKGDEQFF. CDR3 coding DNA: TGCAGCGTTGAAAGTGGAAAGGGGGATGAGCAGTTCTTC.

The genes are TRBV7-9 and TRBJ1-1; D not certain. Germline CDR1 reads SEHNR; CDR2 reads FQNEAQ (reference sequence). The V and J ends lost 3 bases and 4 bases respectively, with 12 bases between them. This CDR3 is built from 14 residues. The CDR3 loop is CASSLILTVTEAFF. The CDR3, as DNA: TGTGCCAGCAGCTTGATTCTTACGGTCACTGAAGCTTTCTTT.

This clone appeared a few times. The rearrangement links TRBV10-3 to TRBJ2-1; D remains unclear. CDR1 ENHRY and CDR2 SYGVKD come from the germline V gene. The CDR3 runs to 11 residues. The V end was cut by 3 bases, the J end by 5 bases, with 2 bases between. DNA of the CDR3: TGTGCCATCAGTGATAACAATGAGCAGTTCTTC. It is translated as CAISDNNEQFF.

The DNA of the CDR3 is TGTGCCATCAGTGAGACAGAGACTAGCGGGAGACCAGATACGCAGTATTTT. Amino acids: CAISETETSGRPDTQYF. This sequence joins TRBV10-3 and TRBJ2-3; 12 nucleotides agree with TRBD2. Looked up from germline, CDR1 is ENHRY and CDR2 is SYGVKD. Trimming at V came to 2 bases and at J to 4 bases, leaving 7 bases not matched to a gene. The CDR3 runs 17 residues.

In this sample, this clone turned up once. The rearrangement uses TRBV19 and TRBJ2-5, with D maybe TRBD2 (6 bases). Germline CDR1 LNHDA, CDR2 SQIVND (reference sequence). The CDR3 runs 13 residues. V lost 3 bases and J 12 bases, leaving 17 bases between the germline ends. The CDR3 coding sequence is TGTGCCAGTAGTATCGGGGTAGCGGCTCGCAAGTACTTC. It encodes CASSIGVAARKYF.

V is TRBV28 and J is TRBJ2-7; possible D gene TRBD2, 5 bases. The V and J ends lost 8 bases and 3 bases respectively, with 14 bases between them. The CDR3 contains 13 residues. CDR1 is MDHEN, CDR2 SYDVKM, per germline. This CDR3 reads CASLRTFSYEQYF. The DNA of the CDR3 is TGTGCCAGCCTCAGGACTTTCAGCTACGAGCAGTACTTC.

This clone was detected once. The rearrangement uses TRBV7-8 and TRBJ2-5, with a tentative D call TRBD2 (5 bases). V was pared by 5 bases and J by 9 bases, with 16 bases between. The CDR3 runs to 13 residues. Germline CDR1 SGHVS, CDR2 FQNEAQ. CDR3 nucleotides: TGTGCCAGCAGCCCCCGGGGTCCGGAGGCCCAGTACTTC. This gives the protein CASSPRGPEAQYF.

The chain couples TRBV19 to TRBJ2-5; possible D gene TRBD1, 5 bases. Germline-derived CDR1 and CDR2 are LNHDA and SQIVND (reference sequence). The CDR3 has 17 amino acids. Deletions cut 5 bases from V and 4 bases from J, with 23 bases between. As DNA, the CDR3 is TGTGCCAGTAGTGACGAGACCAGGGAACGATGGGTAGAGACCCAGTACTTC. It is translated as CASSDETRERWVETQYF.